The TCR beta chain under discussion was sequenced for a study of a mutant IDH1 vaccine in newly diagnosed glioma. Study at large: Vaccines began 4-6 weeks after radiotherapy alone, or with temozolomide cycles. The sex distribution of treated patients was roughly 62% male and around 40% female, with a mean age of roughly 40 years. Overall study results and limits: There were vaccine-induced immune responses in roughly 92% of the patients. Apparently, pseudoprogression bore no relation to changes among the top peripheral T cell clonotypes.

The time point was: week 5, during vaccination. One vaccine dose held 300 ug of mutant IDH1 20-mer peptide and came with topical imiquimod. This table comes from immunoSEQ multiplex PCR, and its TCRdb copy is limited to in-frame clones, with some not included. The sample records some 36,000 clones, 81% being singletons. In the case of this clone: Its antigen is unknown.

This TCR was recovered from a man aged 45-65 years with glioma. Here the sequenced sample was PBMCs, taken from a glioma patient whose treatment included an IDH1 peptide vaccine.

CDR3 DNA: TGTGCCAGCAGACCCGGGACAGGGAGCGACGAGCAGTACTTC. Its protein is CASRPGTGSDEQYF. The chain combines TRBV2 with TRBJ2-7, with TRBD1 matching 9 bases. Trimming removed 6 bases from V and 5 bases from J; junction bases left unmatched: 8. This CDR3 region has 14 residues. CDR1 is SNHLY, CDR2 FYNNEI, per germline.